This T cell receptor beta chain was recovered during a study of T cells in Graves' hyperthyroidism and ophthalmopathy. Whole-study results and caveats: By a 13 V-J model, ophthalmopathy was set apart from stable hyperthyroidism.

Together with thyroid ultrasound, orbital computed tomography, serum thyroxine and TRAb, clinical symptoms were used for diagnoses. What was amplified from RNA transcripts were TCR beta CDR3 regions. First-round RT-PCR with HTBI primers amplified the TCR CDR3 region. In TCRdb, the multiplex PCR reads were re-called with MiXCR into one record per CDR3 protein. Among around 420,000 distinct CDR3 sequences listed, about 13% were seen once. Concerning this clonotype itself: Antigen unknown.

The CDR3 spans 18 residues. V dropped 6 bases and J dropped 0; count of bases not matched to a gene: 9. Germline CDR1 MNHNS, CDR2 SASEGT. The sequenced material came from blood. The chain couples TRBV6-1 to TRBJ2-2; 11 positions agree with TRBD2. The origin of this receptor is a woman between 18 and 29 years old with Graves' hyperthyroidism. The CDR3 sequence is CASSRIAGGRTNTGELFF. The CDR3 nucleotides read TGTGCCAGCAGCCGAATAGCGGGAGGGAGGACGAACACCGGGGAGCTGTTTTTT.